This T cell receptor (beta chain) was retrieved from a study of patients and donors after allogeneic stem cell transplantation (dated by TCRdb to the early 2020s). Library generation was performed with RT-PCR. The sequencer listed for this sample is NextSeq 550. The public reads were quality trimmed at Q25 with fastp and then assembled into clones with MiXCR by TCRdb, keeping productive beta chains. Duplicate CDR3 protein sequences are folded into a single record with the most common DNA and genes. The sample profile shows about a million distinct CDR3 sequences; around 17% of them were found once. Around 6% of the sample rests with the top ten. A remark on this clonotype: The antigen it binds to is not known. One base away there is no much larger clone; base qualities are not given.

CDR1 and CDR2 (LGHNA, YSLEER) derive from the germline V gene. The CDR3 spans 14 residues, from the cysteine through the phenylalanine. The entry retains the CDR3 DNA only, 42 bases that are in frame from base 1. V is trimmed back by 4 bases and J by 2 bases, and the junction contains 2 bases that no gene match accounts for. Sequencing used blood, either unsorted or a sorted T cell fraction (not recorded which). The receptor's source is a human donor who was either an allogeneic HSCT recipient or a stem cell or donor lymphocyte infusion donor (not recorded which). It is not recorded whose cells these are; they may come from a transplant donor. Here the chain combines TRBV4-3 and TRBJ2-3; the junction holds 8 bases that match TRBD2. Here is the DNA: TGCGCCAGCAGCCGCGGGAGGTACACAGATACGCAGTATTTT. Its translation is CASSRGRYTDTQYF.